Sequencing of this T cell receptor beta chain was carried out in a study of blood T cell repertoires in COVID-19 (dated by TCRdb to between 2020 and 2021). About the study as a whole: Samples covering the acute and convalescent phases of COVID-19 were provided by collaborators in the United States, Italy and Spain. The material from the prospective study consisted of cDNA or gDNA derived from T cells, B-cell-depleted T cells, or PBMCs. The dataset comprised deeply sampled blood TCRbeta repertoires from subjects exposed to, actively infected with, or recovered from COVID-19. The repertoires were made available in a free public database intended to serve as a resource for research on the immune response to SARS-CoV-2. The samples were drawn from two sources: the first 160 participants of the ongoing ImmuneRACE study, and about 1,300 subjects contributed by 6 global collaborators. Sample metadata almost always included a de-identified subject ID, COVID-19 status, age in years and sex. Where HLA class I and class II types were available, the types were taken from metadata supplied by the sample provider, not from assay-based typing. Overall study outcomes, separate from this receptor: How much clinical and demographic metadata was included differed by source and by participant, and the metadata was provided uncurated.

With regard to this clone: The antigen it binds to is not known. No base quality information exists; no much larger clone differs at one position.

Whole blood was collected in K2EDTA tubes by collaborating institutions according to the institutions' own protocols. Collaborator samples were shipped for TCRbeta analysis as frozen whole blood, isolated PBMCs, or DNA extracted from either sample type. TCRbeta CDR3 regions were amplified from genomic DNA by means of the immunoSEQ Assay, a bias-controlled multiplex PCR. Concerning the study's data processing: The number of nucleated cells in each sample was estimated by amplification of reference gene primers within the assay. To quantify the absolute abundance of each unique TCRbeta CDR3 rearrangement, sequence reads were collapsed and filtered. For each sample, productive Simpson clonality was calculated by taking the square root of Simpson's diversity index across productive rearrangements. This immuneACCESS table, as held by TCRdb, lists in-frame sequences with V and J called but not all clones. Of the missing ones, under half trace to an unresolved V gene in checked studies; the others have no known cause. Clone size and V and J calls were adopted from that table, with D and trimming inferred from the DNA. A total of hundreds of thousands of clones appear in this sample, approximately 80% of them only once. The biggest ten clones account for 4% to 6% of the sample.

V is shortened by 2 bases, J by 4 bases, and the region joining them spans 8 bases. From its cysteine to its phenylalanine, the CDR3 spans 13 amino acids. The read is trimmed to its CDR3 DNA, 39 bases read in frame from base 1. CDR1 and CDR2 (MNHEY, SVGAGI) derive from the germline V gene. Material: peripheral blood. The sequence came from a woman of 80 years or more with active or convalescent COVID-19. The rearrangement combines TRBV6-5 with TRBJ1-1; TRBD1 might be the D gene, on 6 matching bases. CDR3 region: CASSYDRRTEAFF. The nucleotide sequence reads TGTGCCAGCAGTTACGACAGGCGCACTGAAGCTTTCTTT.